This T cell receptor beta chain comes out of a study of T-cell memory formation after mild COVID-19 (dated by TCRdb to the early 2020s). For the study in its entirety: TCR sequence clusters from the two donors were largely donor specific. T-cell clones expanding and contracting after mild COVID-19 in two donors were tracked by longitudinal TCRalpha and TCRbeta repertoire sequencing. The cohort was made up of two young adult volunteers, one female and one male, who were previously healthy.

Points on this clonotype: What this receptor recognizes is not known. No base qualities exist here, and no much larger clone lies one base off it.

CDR1 and CDR2, per the germline V gene (reference sequence), are MNHEY and SMNVEV. The junction shows trimming of 4 bases on V and 2 bases on J, plus 12 bases between the germline ends. Including the terminal cysteine and phenylalanine, the CDR3 comprises 14 residues. Just the 42-base CDR3 DNA is kept, in frame starting at base 1. Overall results and qualifications from the work: Contracting CD4+ clones were located mainly in the CM and EM memory subsets, whereas CD8+ clones were found to be enriched in EMRA. Only two mild cases were covered by the study, and larger cohorts that include severe cases with pre-infection samples were considered necessary. Some responding clones were detected in pre-infection memory, which suggested that pre-existing cross-reactive memory T cells had joined the SARS-CoV-2 response. Clones that contracted from day 15 to 85 showed balanced CD4/CD8 phenotypes, whereas a second wave of clones that expanded from day 15 to 37 leaned towards CD4+. Whether the second-wave clones peaking on day 37 were SARS-CoV-2 specific was not confirmed.

Ficoll-Paque density gradient centrifugation was used to isolate PBMCs. The run used an Illumina NovaSeq 6000. Using 5'RACE with constant-segment primers, TCRalpha and TCRbeta cDNA libraries were constructed, with sample barcodes and unique molecular identifiers added in the process. Trizol reagent was used to extract RNA from every sample. The libraries were amplified in two PCR steps, and the second step added a second sample barcode and Illumina TruSeq adapters. Sequencing of the libraries was done on an Illumina NovaSeq, producing 2 x 150 bp paired-end reads. The source study handled its data this way. Demultiplexing of reads and collapsing into UMI-guided consensus sequences were performed with migec v1.2.7. Using mixcr v2.1.11, UMI consensuses were aligned to TRA and TRB V and J templates and then assembled into clonotypes. Clonotypes were classified as expanded or contracted when called significant by both edgeR and NoisET, with noise models trained on biological replicates. For edgeR calls, the cutoffs were a false discovery rate-adjusted p below 0.01 and a log2 fold-change threshold of 1. As an exploratory analysis of dynamics, max-normalized trajectories of the 1000 most abundant clonotypes were examined by PCA with hierarchical clustering. Separately sequenced CD4+ and CD8+ repertoires were used to assign a CD4 or CD8 phenotype to each responding clone. The public reads were quality trimmed at Q25 with fastp and then assembled into clones with MiXCR by TCRdb, keeping productive beta chains. Records with the same CDR3 protein are collapsed into one entry carrying the most frequent genes and DNA. Here the V and J calls rest on TCRdb's processing, not on the authors' analysis. The sample data list approximately 240,000 distinct CDR3 sequences, and less than 20% of these were observed just once. In total, the top ten clones hold approximately 3.5% of the sample.

The chain links TRBV27 with TRBJ2-7, with TRBD1 as a weak D call on 5 bases. The sequencing input was PBMCs or a T cell subset sorted from them (not recorded which). The receptor comes from a man younger than 35 who had mild COVID-19 (a few samples of this study predate the infection). The sample titles of this study are shuffled in the database, so cell type and time point are left out; the donor was told from shared clones. The CDR3 loop reads CASSWAGPTYEQYF. The sequenced DNA: TGTGCCAGCAGTTGGGCAGGGCCCACCTACGAGCAGTACTTC.